A single sample is the source of the 27 T cell receptor beta chains below, sequenced in a study of molecular identifiers for immune sequencing clone quantification. TCRdb ran MiXCR on the PCR reads and lists one entry per CDR3 protein. The sample shows more than 85,000 distinct CDR3 sequences, about 32% of them seen only once. Specimen: naive CD8+ T cells from blood, with Jurkat cell RNA spiked in. Subset defined: FACS-sorted CD8+CD4-CCR7+CD45RA+ naive T cells. Source of these receptors: a human donor in good health. Some libraries in this study had Jurkat cell RNA spiked in.

This clonotype was detected ten times or more. V gene TRBV28 combines with J gene TRBJ2-7; 7 bases align to TRBD1. CDR1 MDHEN and CDR2 SYDVKM come from the germline V gene. The CDR3 contains 13 residues. Losses at the gene ends were 6 bases for V and 5 bases for J; bases not matched to a gene: 7. The chain's CDR3 is CASRSRDSHEQYF. The CDR3 bases are TGTGCCAGCAGGTCCCGGGACAGTCACGAGCAGTACTTC.

This clonotype was recorded a few times. The CDR3 loop reads CATSRGGYEQYF. The CDR3 DNA reads TGTGCCACCAGCAGAGGAGGCTACGAGCAGTACTTC. The chain recombines TRBV15 with TRBJ2-7; D remains ambiguous. The CDR3 covers 12 residues. In germline, CDR1 is LNHNV, CDR2 YYDKDF (reference sequence). Trimming shortened V by 1 base and J by 3 bases, and 4 bases separated the two germline ends.

This chain connects TRBV5-3 to TRBJ2-1; TRBD2 matches at 7 bases. Being an ORF, TRBV5-3 has a function that is uncertain. This CDR3 region has 17 residues. V dropped 8 bases and J dropped 8; count of bases not matched to a gene: 22. The CDR3 loop is CASRPPEYRRERDEQFF. DNA of the CDR3: TGTGCCAGCAGACCGCCAGAATATCGGCGGGAGCGGGATGAGCAGTTCTTC.

A few counts support this clonotype. The rearrangement links TRBV7-9 to TRBJ2-7; D not resolved. Germline loops: CDR1 SEHNR, CDR2 FQNEAQ (reference sequence). The CDR3 spans 13 residues. V lost 3 bases to trimming and J lost 4 bases, with 10 bases between them. The CDR3 DNA is TGTGCCAGCAGCTTTGGGCTTCAATACGAGCAGTACTTC. Protein sequence: CASSFGLQYEQYF.

This clonotype showed up many times. The chain uses TRBV6-5 and TRBJ2-7; D unclear. V was clipped by 8 bases and J by 7 bases, with 15 bases between them. The CDR3 spans 12 residues. Germline CDR1 reads MNHEY; CDR2 reads SVGAGI. Here the CDR3 DNA reads TGTGCCAGCGGCCGCCCCGTGGGGGAGCAGTACTTC. Translation: CASGRPVGEQYF.

The V and J genes are TRBV6-1 and TRBJ1-5, with D uncertain. The CDR3 runs 15 residues. V lost 2 bases to trimming and J lost 0 bases, with 8 bases between them. Germline V gene sequence: CDR1 MNHNS, CDR2 SASEGT. CDR3 in amino acids: CASSERSVSNQPQHF. CDR3 coding DNA: TGTGCCAGCAGTGAACGGTCCGTTAGCAATCAGCCCCAGCATTTT.

Regarding this clonotype: One end of the junction is discordant with germline, which a read error may explain. This chain connects TRBV29-1 to TRBJ2-1, with 15 bases lining up with TRBD2. The CDR3 consists of 12 residues. Germline-derived CDR1 and CDR2 are SQVTM and ANQGSEA. CDR3 coding DNA: TGCAGCGTTGAGGGACTAGCGGGAGGTGGGCTCTTC. It codes for CSVEGLAGGGLF.

This clonotype was counted ten times or more. The junction differs from germline at one of its ends, possibly a read error. This chain uses TRBV29-1 with TRBJ2-3, with 13 nucleotides matching TRBD2. Looked up from germline, CDR1 is SQVTM and CDR2 is ANQGSEA. This CDR3 has 16 residues. The CDR3 DNA reads TGCAGCGTGAGGGGGAGGACTAGCGGGAGCATAGATACGCAGTATTTT. Its protein product is CSVRGRTSGSIDTQYF.

This clonotype has at least ten counts. This chain connects TRBV19 to TRBJ2-7; D may be TRBD1 or TRBD2 (5 bases each). The germline V gene has CDR1 LNHDA and CDR2 SQIVND (reference sequence). The V end was cut by 1 base, the J end by 0 bases, with 10 bases between. The CDR3 sequence is 15 residues long. The CDR3 nucleotides read TGTGCCAGTAGTATAGGTCCGGGGACCTCCTACGAGCAGTACTTC. This sequence encodes CASSIGPGTSYEQYF. Looking up the rest from reference TRBV19 and TRBJ2-7 gives the full variable domain: DGGITQSPKYLFRKEGQNVTLSCEQNLNHDAMYWYRQDPGQGLRLIYYSQIVNDFQKGDIAEGYSVSREKKESFPLTVTSAQKNPTAFYLCASSIGPGTSYEQYFGPGTRLTVT.

A note on this clonotype: Being one base from a much bigger clone, this may be a read error. The genes are TRBV2 and TRBJ2-3; D possibly corresponds to TRBD1 (6 bases). Germline loops: CDR1 SNHLY, CDR2 FYNNEI. Trimming left V 5 bases short and J 7 bases short, with 13 bases between. This CDR3 comprises 13 residues. The CDR3 nucleotides read TGTGCCAGCAGTTATACGGACAGCTATACGCAGTATTTT. As protein: CASSYTDSYTQYF.

This clonotype was seen many times. This chain connects TRBV7-2 to TRBJ2-5; 8 bases agree with TRBD2. The junction had 6 bases not matched to a gene; V was cut back by 4 bases and J by 5 bases. CDR3 length: 14 amino acids. CDR1 SGHTA and CDR2 FQGNSA come from the germline V gene. The CDR3 sequence is CASSSLAVLETQYF. CDR3 in DNA: TGTGCCAGCAGCTCACTAGCGGTCCTTGAGACCCAGTACTTC.

Comments on this clonotype: A much larger clone lies one base from this, so it may be a read error. The chain uses TRBV7-2 and TRBJ2-3, with 7 nucleotides matching TRBD2. The CDR3 extends over 15 amino acids. From germline, CDR1 is SGHTA and CDR2 FQGNSA. The CDR3 region is CASSGGEFGTDTLYF. DNA of the CDR3: TGTGCCAGCAGTGGGGGGGAGTTTGGCACAGATACGCTGTATTTT. The full variable domain, in which reference TRBV7-2 and TRBJ2-3 provide the parts outside the CDR3, is GAGVSQSPSNKVTEKGKDVELRCDPISGHTALYWYRQSLGQGLEFLIYFQGNSAPDKSGLPSDRFSAERTGGSVSTLTIQRTQQEDSAVYLCASSGGEFGTDTLYFGPGTRLTVL.

This clonotype has ten or more counts. The rearrangement links TRBV5-1 to TRBJ1-1, with D maybe TRBD1 (6 bases). The ends were cut back, 3 bases at V and 13 bases at J, with 13 bases in the middle. Germline V gene data show CDR1 as SGHRS and CDR2 as YFSETQ. CDR3 length: 11 residues. As DNA, the CDR3 is TGCGCCAGCAGCTCATCCAAGGACAGTTTCTTT. Translating gives CASSSSKDSFF.

This clonotype was seen more than once but under ten times. The rearrangement uses TRBV7-6 and TRBJ2-2; unclear D gene. Trimming took 1 base from V and 1 from J, leaving 7 bases between them. The germline V gene has CDR1 SGHVS and CDR2 FNYEAQ. The CDR3 has 15 amino acids. CDR3 loop: CASSLESLNTGELFF. CDR3 coding DNA: TGTGCCAGCAGCTTAGAAAGTCTGAACACCGGGGAGCTGTTTTTT.

The sample holds many counts of this clonotype. The V call is TRBV12-3 or TRBV12-4, the J call TRBJ2-5; 7 nucleotides line up with TRBD1. The trim removed 4 bases at V and 2 bases at J, leaving 4 bases unmatched. The CDR3 covers 14 residues. DNA of the CDR3: TGTGCCAGCAGTTCTGGGACAGATCAAGAGACCCAGTACTTC. Its protein is CASSSGTDQETQYF.

V and J are TRBV20-1 and TRBJ2-7; no definite D call. Germline V gene sequence: CDR1 DFQATT, CDR2 SNEGSKA (reference sequence). Deletions cut 7 bases from V and 5 bases from J, with 12 bases between. CDR3 length equals 11 residues. The CDR3 DNA follows: TGCAGTGTTGCCAGGTTGGACGAGCAGTACTTC. This gives the protein CSVARLDEQYF.

This clonotype was recorded at least ten times. The CDR3 reads CASSLSGADTQYF. The CDR3 region has the DNA TGTGCCAGCAGCTTGTCAGGCGCAGATACGCAGTATTTT. The chain combines TRBV7-6 with TRBJ2-3; D unresolved. Trimming cost V 3 bases and J 4 bases, with 8 bases left between them. From germline, CDR1 is SGHVS and CDR2 FNYEAQ. The CDR3 totals 13 residues.

Concerning this clonotype itself: A read error is likely, as this CDR3 ends without the conserved phenylalanine or tryptophan. V is TRBV6-2 or TRBV6-3 and J is TRBJ1-1; D is unclear. Trimming stripped 7 bases from V and 2 bases from J, with 11 bases between. Looked up from germline, CDR1 is MNHEY and CDR2 is SVGEGT. This CDR3 is 13 amino acids long. CDR3 residues: CASTGPPNTEAFS. The CDR3 DNA sequence: TGTGCCAGCACCGGGCCCCCAAACACTGAAGCTTTCTCT.

Many counts were recorded for this clonotype. The chain combines TRBV4-1 with TRBJ2-7, with D hard to call. Trimming stripped 2 bases from V and 1 base from J, with 6 bases between. Per germline, CDR1 MGHRA and CDR2 YSYEKL. There are 13 residues in the CDR3. CDR3 coding DNA: TGCGCCAGCAGCCAACTGGGGTCCTACGAGCAGTACTTC. This sequence encodes CASSQLGSYEQYF.

This clonotype was found many times. The chain couples TRBV5-6 to TRBJ2-2; tentative D call: TRBD1 (5 bases). From germline, CDR1 is SGHDT and CDR2 YYEEEE. The CDR3 runs 13 residues. V dropped 4 bases and J dropped 6 bases, with 10 bases sitting between them. Written as DNA, the CDR3 is TGTGCCAGCAGCCCAGGGTCCCCCGGGGAGCTGTTTTTT. It translates to CASSPGSPGELFF.

Concerning this clonotype itself: A much larger clone lies one base from this, so it may be a read error. The chain links TRBV7-9 to TRBJ2-7; 7 bases agree with TRBD1. V trimming: 5 bases; J trimming: 4 bases; junction bases outside the gene matches: 8. The CDR3 spans 14 residues. CDR1 SEHNR and CDR2 FQNEAQ come from the germline V gene (reference sequence). The DNA for the CDR3 is TGTGCCAGCAGCACCCCGGGACAGAGATACGAGCAGTACTTC. Translated, it gives CASSTPGQRYEQYF.

This chain links TRBV6-1 with TRBJ2-3; TRBD2 matches 7 bases. V shed 6 bases, J shed 3 bases, and the junction held 6 bases outside the gene matches. CDR1 and CDR2 from the germline V gene are MNHNS and SASEGT. CDR3 length equals 14 residues. The CDR3 DNA reads as TGTGCCAGCAGCAGACTAGCAGCAACAGATACGCAGTATTTT. The encoded protein is CASSRLAATDTQYF.

A single count supports this clonotype. V and J are TRBV14 and TRBJ2-7; 10 bases align to TRBD2. This CDR3 has 16 amino acids. Losses at the gene ends were 0 bases for V and 0 bases for J; bases not matched to a gene: 2. In germline, CDR1 is SGHDN, CDR2 FVKESK. The CDR3 DNA sequence: TGTGCCAGCAGCCAAGAGCTAGCGGGAGTCTCCTACGAGCAGTACTTC. Protein: CASSQELAGVSYEQYF.

The V call is TRBV15, the J call TRBJ2-1; tentative D call: TRBD2 (6 bases). The CDR3 consists of 15 residues. The V end was cut by 3 bases, the J end by 4 bases, with 13 bases between. Germline values: CDR1 LNHNV, CDR2 YYDKDF (reference sequence). This CDR3 reads CATSSSTGVYNEQFF. The CDR3 coding sequence is TGTGCCACCAGCAGTTCGACGGGAGTGTACAATGAGCAGTTCTTC.

This clonotype was recorded a few times. The chain has TRBV28 and TRBJ1-1; D might be TRBD1 (6 bases). In germline, CDR1 is MDHEN, CDR2 SYDVKM. This CDR3 is 16 amino acids long. Trimming pared 5 bases from V and 0 bases from J, leaving 16 bases between. Written as DNA, the CDR3 is TGTGCCAGCAGTCCCACAGGGAGGGGGATGAACACTGAAGCTTTCTTT. This translates into CASSPTGRGMNTEAFF.

The sample holds a few counts of this clonotype. This chain links TRBV6-2 or TRBV6-3 with TRBJ2-7; no firm D call. Trimming shortened V by 2 bases and J by 6 bases, and 8 bases separated the two germline ends. This CDR3 is 12 amino acids long. Per germline, CDR1 MNHEY and CDR2 SVGEGT. The CDR3 DNA reads TGTGCCAGCAGTTACCCGGCCTCCGAGCAGTACTTC. This sequence encodes CASSYPASEQYF.

The rearrangement uses TRBV15 and TRBJ2-2; TRBD1 aligns across 7 bases. V trimming: 1 base; J trimming: 2 bases; junction bases outside the gene matches: 1. CDR3 length: 15 amino acids. Germline V gene data show CDR1 as LNHNV and CDR2 as YYDKDF (reference sequence). The CDR3 protein is CATSRVGGNTGELFF. Written as DNA, the CDR3 is TGTGCCACCAGCAGAGTAGGGGGCAACACCGGGGAGCTGTTTTTT. Full variable domain (rest looked up from reference TRBV15 and TRBJ2-2): DAMVIQNPRYQVTQFGKPVTLSCSQTLNHNVMYWYQQKSSQAPKLLFHYYDKDFNNEADTPDNFQSRRPNTSFCFLDIRSPGLGDTAMYLCATSRVGGNTGELFFGEGSRLTVL.